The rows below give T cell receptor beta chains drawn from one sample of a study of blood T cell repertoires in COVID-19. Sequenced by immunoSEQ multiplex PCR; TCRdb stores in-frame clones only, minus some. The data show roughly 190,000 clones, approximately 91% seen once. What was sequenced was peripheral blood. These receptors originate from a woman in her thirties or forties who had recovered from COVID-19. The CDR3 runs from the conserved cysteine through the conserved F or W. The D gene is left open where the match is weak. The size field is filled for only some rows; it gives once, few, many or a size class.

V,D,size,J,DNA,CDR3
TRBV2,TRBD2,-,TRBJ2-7,TGTGCCAGCCAGGCTGGGACTATCAACGAGCAGTACTTC,CASQAGTINEQYF
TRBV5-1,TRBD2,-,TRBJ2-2,TGCGCCAGCACCAGACTAGCGGGGATGAACACCGGGGAGCTGTTTTTT,CASTRLAGMNTGELFF
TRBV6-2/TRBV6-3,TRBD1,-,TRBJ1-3,TGTGCCAGCAGTGCTCGGACAGGGGGCAACGGAAACACCATATATTTT,CASSARTGGNGNTIYF
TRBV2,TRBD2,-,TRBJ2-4,TGTGCCAGCAGTGATTCCGGGACTACTTTTAAGTACTTC,CASSDSGTTFKYF
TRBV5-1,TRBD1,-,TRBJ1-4,TGCGCCAGCAGCTTGGGGGACAGGGTTAATGAAAAACTGTTTTTT,CASSLGDRVNEKLFF
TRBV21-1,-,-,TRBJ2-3,TGTGCCAGCAGCCGTACGACAGGGGGCTCAGATACGCAGTATTTT,CASSRTTGGSDTQYF
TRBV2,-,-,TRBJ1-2,TGTGCCAGCAGTGAATTGCAGGGGTTAGGCTACACCTTC,CASSELQGLGYTF
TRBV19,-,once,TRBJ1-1,TGTGCCAGTTCTCAGGGTCGGAACACTGAAGCTTTCTTT,CASSQGRNTEAFF
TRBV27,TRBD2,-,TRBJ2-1,TGTGCCAGCAGGTTAGCGGGGCGCTCCTACAATGAGCAGTTCTTC,CASRLAGRSYNEQFF
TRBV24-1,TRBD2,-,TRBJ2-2,TGTGCCACCAGTGAGGTGGGAGGGGCCGGGGAGCTGTTTTTT,CATSEVGGAGELFF
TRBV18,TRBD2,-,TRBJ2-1,TGTGCCAGCTCACCACCGAGTAGCGGGAGTTTTAGCGGGCAGTTCTTC,CASSPPSSGSFSGQFF
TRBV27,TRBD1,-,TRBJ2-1,TGTGCCAGCAGTGTCTGGGACAGCTCCTACAATGAGCAGTTCTTC,CASSVWDSSYNEQFF
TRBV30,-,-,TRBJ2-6,TGTGCCTGGTCCCGAGTTCTTGGCTCTGGGGCCAACGTCCTGACTTTC,CAWSRVLGSGANVLTF
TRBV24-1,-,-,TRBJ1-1,TGTGCCACCAGTGATTTAGGTTCGGGGGACGGAGCTTTCTTT,CATSDLGSGDGAFF
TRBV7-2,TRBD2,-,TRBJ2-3,TGTGCCAGCAGCTCGGGGGGGGCAGGGGCTTCGGATACGCAGTATTTT,CASSSGGAGASDTQYF
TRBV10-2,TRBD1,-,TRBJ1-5,TGCGCCAGCACTCGGGGACAGGGGAATCAGCCCCAGCATTTT,CASTRGQGNQPQHF
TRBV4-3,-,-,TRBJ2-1,TGCGCCAGCAGCCAAGCCATACTAGTCCGTGAGCAGTTCTTC,CASSQAILVREQFF
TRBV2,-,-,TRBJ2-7,TGTGCCAGCAGTGAGAGTGAGTCCTACGAGCAGTACTTC,CASSESESYEQYF
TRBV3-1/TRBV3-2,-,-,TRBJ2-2,TGTGCCAGCAGCCTCTCGAGGGTCGGGGAGCTGTTTTTT,CASSLSRVGELFF
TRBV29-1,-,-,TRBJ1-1,TGCGGAGGGACGTTGAACACTGAAGCTTTCTTT,CGGTLNTEAFF
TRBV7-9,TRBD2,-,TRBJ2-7,TGTGCCAGCAGCACTCCGGGGGAGGGAACCTACGAGCAGTACTTC,CASSTPGEGTYEQYF
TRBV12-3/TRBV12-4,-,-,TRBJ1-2,TGTGCCAGCAGTTTCAGGGGTGGCTACACCTTC,CASSFRGGYTF
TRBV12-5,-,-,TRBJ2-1,TGTGCTAGTGGTTTGACGGGGACCTACAATGAGCAGTTCTTC,CASGLTGTYNEQFF
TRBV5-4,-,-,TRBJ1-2,TGTGCCAGCAGATCAGGCGGGGGGGAAGATGGCTACACCTTC,CASRSGGGEDGYTF
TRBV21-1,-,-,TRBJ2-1,TGTGCCAGCAGCCCACTGGGACTAGCGGGAGGGCGAGGGCAGTTCTTC,CASSPLGLAGGRGQFF
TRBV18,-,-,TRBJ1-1,TGTGCCAGCTCACCGACTACAGGGGAAGCTTTCTTT,CASSPTTGEAFF
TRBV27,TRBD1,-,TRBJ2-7,TGTGCCAGCAGTTCCTCCGGGACAGGGAAACCCGAGCAGTACTTC,CASSSSGTGKPEQYF
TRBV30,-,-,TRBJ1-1,TGTGCCTGGAGTCAACAGTTGCACAGGGCGAGGACTGAAGCTTTCTTT,CAWSQQLHRARTEAFF
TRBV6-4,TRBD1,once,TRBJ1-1,TGTGCCAGCTGCACTACAGGGGTCAGGAACACTGAAGCTTTCTTT,CASCTTGVRNTEAFF
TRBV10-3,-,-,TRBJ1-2,TGTGCCATCAGTGAGGGGTTCAGCGATGGCTACACCTTC,CAISEGFSDGYTF
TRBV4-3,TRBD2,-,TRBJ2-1,TGCGCCAGCAGCCAAGATAGCGGGACTACCTACAATGAGCAGTTCTTC,CASSQDSGTTYNEQFF
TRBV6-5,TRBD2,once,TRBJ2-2,TGTGCCAGCAGGCCGGGAGGAGGCACCGGGGAGCTGTTTTTT,CASRPGGGTGELFF
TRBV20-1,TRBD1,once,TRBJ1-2,TGCAGTGCTAGTCGGGACAGGGCGGGGGGCTACACCTTC,CSASRDRAGGYTF
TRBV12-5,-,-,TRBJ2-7,TGTGCTAGTGGCCAGCAACATGCCAGCGGGACAAGCTCCTACGAGCAGTACTTC,CASGQQHASGTSSYEQYF
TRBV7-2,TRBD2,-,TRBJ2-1,TGTGCCAGCAGCCCAGGGGTAGGACTAGCGCAGTACAATGAGCAGTTCTTC,CASSPGVGLAQYNEQFF
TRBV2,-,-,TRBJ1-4,TGTGCCAGCACCGAACTTTACAGGAGCAATGAAAAACTGTTTTTT,CASTELYRSNEKLFF
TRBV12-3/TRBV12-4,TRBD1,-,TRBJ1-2,TGTGCCAGCAGTTCGGACAGGGAGTATGGCTACACCTTC,CASSSDREYGYTF
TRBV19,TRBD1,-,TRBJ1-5,TGTGCCAGTAGGGGGACAGGGGACGGTAATCAGCCCCAGCATTTT,CASRGTGDGNQPQHF
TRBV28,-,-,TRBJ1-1,TGTGCCAGCGCCCGGACAGTTCGGACTGAAGCTTTCTTT,CASARTVRTEAFF
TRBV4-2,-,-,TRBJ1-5,TGTGCCAGCAGCCAAGTCCGGGGAAATAGCAATCAGCCCCAGCATTTT,CASSQVRGNSNQPQHF
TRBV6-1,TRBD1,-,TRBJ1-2,TGTGCCAGCAGTGAGGAGTTGACAGGGATTGTCTATGGCTACACCTTC,CASSEELTGIVYGYTF
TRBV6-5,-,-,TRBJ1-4,TGTGCCAGCAGTGACTCGCCGGGGAATGAAAAACTGTTTTTT,CASSDSPGNEKLFF
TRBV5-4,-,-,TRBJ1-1,TGTGCCAGCAGCTCTGGGGGGTACACTGAAGCTTTCTTT,CASSSGGYTEAFF
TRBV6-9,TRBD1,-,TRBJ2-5,TGTGCCAGCAGCCCCAGGGACAGAGGAAAAGAGACCCAGTACTTC,CASSPRDRGKETQYF
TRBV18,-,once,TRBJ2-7,TGTGCCAGCTCAGGAGTAGGTGAGCAGTACTTC,CASSGVGEQYF
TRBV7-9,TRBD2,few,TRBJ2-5,TGTGCCAGCAGCCCCCTGGCTAGCGGGAGACCCGAGGCCCAGTACTTC,CASSPLASGRPEAQYF
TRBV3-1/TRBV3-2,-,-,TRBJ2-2,TGTGCCAGCAGCCCATTTGACACAAGCACCGGGGAGCTGTTTTTT,CASSPFDTSTGELFF
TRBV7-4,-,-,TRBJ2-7,TGTGCCAGCAGCTTTTTTGCAGGTGTTAGTAGCTCCTACGAGCAGTACTTC,CASSFFAGVSSSYEQYF
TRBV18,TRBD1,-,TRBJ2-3,TGTGCCAGCTCACCGGGACAGGGGGCAACAGATACGCAGTATTTT,CASSPGQGATDTQYF
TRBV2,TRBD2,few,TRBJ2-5,TGTGCCAGCAACGGACTAGGAGCCCAAGAGACCCAGTACTTC,CASNGLGAQETQYF
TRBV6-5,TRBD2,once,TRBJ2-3,TGTGCCAGCAGGTCCGGGGCGGGAGTTACAGATACGCAGTATTTT,CASRSGAGVTDTQYF
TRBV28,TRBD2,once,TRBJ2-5,TGTGCCAGCAGTTTAATTGGGGCGGGGGAGCGAGAGACCCAGTACTTC,CASSLIGAGERETQYF
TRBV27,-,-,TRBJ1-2,TGTGCCAGCAGTCCAGGGGATGGCTACACCTTC,CASSPGDGYTF
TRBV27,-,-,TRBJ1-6,TGTGCCAGCAGTTATGAGGTTTTGGCACCCCTCCACTTT,CASSYEVLAPLHF
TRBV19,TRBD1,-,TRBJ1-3,TGTGCCAGTAGTATAGATGGCGGGACAGTCTCTGGAAACACCATATATTTT,CASSIDGGTVSGNTIYF
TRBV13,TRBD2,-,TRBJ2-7,TGTGCCAGCAGCTCGAGGACTAGCGGGAGGGGATACGAGCAGTACTTC,CASSSRTSGRGYEQYF
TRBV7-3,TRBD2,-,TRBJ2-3,TGTGCCAGCAGCTTAAGTTGGGGACTAGCGGGGCAGAGCGGGCAGTATTTT,CASSLSWGLAGQSGQYF
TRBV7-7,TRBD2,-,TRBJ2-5,TGTGCCAGCAGCTTACTCGGCGGGGGGCAAGAGACCCAGTACTTC,CASSLLGGGQETQYF